This T cell receptor beta chain comes out of a study of T cell repertoires in cytomegalovirus infection. Across the study: Through public TCR beta signatures, both CMV infection and matching HLA type were indicated. Broader study findings: The cumulative frequency of public TCR beta families identified carriers of CMV plus the relevant HLA.

This clonotype has at least ten counts. Antigen: not known. The CDR3 consists of 15 residues. With 0 bases removed from V and 0 bases from J, the gap between germline ends came to 6 bases. Germline V gives CDR1 MNHEY, CDR2 SVGEGT. MiXCR, run by TCRdb on the reads, gives a single entry per CDR3 protein. The data hold 290,000 or so distinct CDR3 sequences, with about 9.2% observed a single time. The sequencing sample was made of PBMCs. The chain employs TRBV6-2 or TRBV6-3 and TRBJ1-5, with a possible D match to TRBD1 (5 bases). The sequence came from a human donor in good health (CMV status not recorded). Some clones in this sample may be carry-over from other donors' samples. The CDR3 nucleotides are TGTGCCAGCAGTTACTCGGGGGGTAGCAATCAGCCCCAGCATTTT. Its protein product is CASSYSGGSNQPQHF.